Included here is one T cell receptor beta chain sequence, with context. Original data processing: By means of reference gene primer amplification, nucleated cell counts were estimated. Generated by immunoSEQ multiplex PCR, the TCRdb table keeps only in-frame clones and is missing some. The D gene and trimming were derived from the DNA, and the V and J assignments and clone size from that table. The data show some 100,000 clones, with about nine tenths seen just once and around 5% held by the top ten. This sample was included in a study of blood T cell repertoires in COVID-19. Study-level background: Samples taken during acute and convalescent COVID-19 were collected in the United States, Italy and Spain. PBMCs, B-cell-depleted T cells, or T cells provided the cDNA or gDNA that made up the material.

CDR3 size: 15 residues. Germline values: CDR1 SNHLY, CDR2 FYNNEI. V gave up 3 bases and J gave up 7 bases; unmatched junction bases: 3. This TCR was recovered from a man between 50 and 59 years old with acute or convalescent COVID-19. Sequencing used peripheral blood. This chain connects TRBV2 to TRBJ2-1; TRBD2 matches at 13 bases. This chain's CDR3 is CASSDGLAGVNEQFF. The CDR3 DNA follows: TGTGCCAGCAGTGACGGACTAGCGGGAGTGAATGAGCAGTTCTTC.